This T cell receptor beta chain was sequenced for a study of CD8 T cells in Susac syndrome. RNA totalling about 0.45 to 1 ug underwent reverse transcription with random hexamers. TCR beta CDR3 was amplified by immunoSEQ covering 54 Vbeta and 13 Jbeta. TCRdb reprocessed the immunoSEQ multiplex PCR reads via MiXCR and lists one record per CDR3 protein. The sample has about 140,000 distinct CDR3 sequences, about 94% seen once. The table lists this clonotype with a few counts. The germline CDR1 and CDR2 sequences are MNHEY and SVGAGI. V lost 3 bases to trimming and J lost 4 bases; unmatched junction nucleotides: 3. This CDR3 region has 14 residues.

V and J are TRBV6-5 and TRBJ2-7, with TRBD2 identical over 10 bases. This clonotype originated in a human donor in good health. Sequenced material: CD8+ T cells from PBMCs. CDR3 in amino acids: CASSYSGRRYEQYF. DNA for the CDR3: TGTGCCAGCAGTTATAGCGGGAGGCGATACGAGCAGTACTTC.